These 32 T cell receptor beta chains were all obtained from the same sample, sequenced in a study of shared clonotypes between healthy human individuals. Only in-frame clones appear in the TCRdb table, and some are missing; sequencing was by immunoSEQ multiplex PCR. The data hold roughly 2.5 million clones, with about 92% observed a single time. The sequenced material came from naive CD4+ T cells sorted from blood. As for subset: CD45RA+ positively selected. These receptor sequences come from a man aged 18 to 30 in good health.

The CDR3 nucleotides are TGTGCCAGCAGCTCCGGGACAGCGAACACTGAAGCTTTCTTT. Protein: CASSSGTANTEAFF. J is TRBJ1-1 and V is TRBV7-2; 7 bases line up with TRBD1. CDR3 length: 14 amino acids. Germline CDR1 reads SGHTA; CDR2 reads FQGNSA. The trim removed 4 bases at V and 1 base at J, leaving 3 bases unmatched. The full variable domain, with the rest looked up from reference TRBV7-2 and TRBJ1-1, is GAGVSQSPSNKVTEKGKDVELRCDPISGHTALYWYRQSLGQGLEFLIYFQGNSAPDKSGLPSDRFSAERTGGSVSTLTIQRTQQEDSAVYLCASSSGTANTEAFFGQGTRLTVV.

Of note for this clone: Other DNA sequences in the same sample also yield this CDR3. J is TRBJ2-5 and V is TRBV28; D is ambiguous. Trimming pared 2 bases from V and 4 bases from J, leaving 5 bases between. CDR3 length equals 12 residues. Germline assignment: CDR1 MDHEN and CDR2 SYDVKM. The CDR3 DNA follows: TGTGCCAGCAGTTTACTAGGAGAGACCCAGTACTTC. Its protein product is CASSLLGETQYF.

The gene calls are TRBV7-9 and TRBJ2-3; the D gene is possibly TRBD2 (6 bases). CDR3 size: 14 residues. Trimming took 5 bases from V and 6 from J, leaving 15 bases between them. Germline CDR1 reads SEHNR; CDR2 reads FQNEAQ (reference sequence). Written as DNA, the CDR3 is TGTGCCAGCAGCCGCCAGGGCGGGACGGATACGCAGTATTTT. Amino acid sequence: CASSRQGGTDTQYF.

The V call is TRBV15, the J call TRBJ1-1; D gene unclear. V was clipped by 1 base and J by 0 bases, with 6 bases between them. Germline V gives CDR1 LNHNV, CDR2 YYDKDF (reference sequence). The CDR3 is made up of 14 amino acids. The CDR3 DNA sequence: TGTGCCACCAGCAGAGGCCACATGAACACTGAAGCTTTCTTT. It translates to CATSRGHMNTEAFF.

The rearrangement links TRBV5-1 to TRBJ1-5; 8 positions agree with TRBD1. Germline V gene data show CDR1 as SGHRS and CDR2 as YFSETQ. Unmatched junction bases numbered 4, after V lost 2 bases and J lost 3 bases. The length of the CDR3 is 15 residues. The CDR3 loop reads CASSFTGGTNQPQHF. The CDR3 region has the DNA TGCGCCAGCAGCTTCACAGGGGGAACCAATCAGCCCCAGCATTTT.

The chain joins TRBV30 to TRBJ2-7; the D gene is possibly TRBD2 (6 bases). Trimming removed 3 bases at V and 3 bases at J, with 12 bases between. There are 13 residues in the CDR3. The V gene's germline CDR1 is GTSNPN and CDR2 SVGIG (reference sequence). The CDR3 loop reads CAWSGGVVYEQYF. CDR3 bases: TGTGCCTGGAGCGGCGGGGTAGTCTACGAGCAGTACTTC.

On this clone itself: Other DNA sequences within the sample encode an identical CDR3. The chain couples TRBV5-1 to TRBJ2-7; a weak D match, TRBD2 (7 bases). Germline V gene sequence: CDR1 SGHRS, CDR2 YFSETQ. The CDR3 length is 15 residues. Trimming left V 4 bases short and J 2 bases short, with 16 bases between. This CDR3 reads CASSPGAGVTYEQYF. The CDR3 bases are TGCGCCAGCAGCCCGGGGGCGGGAGTAACCTACGAGCAGTACTTC.

The V and J genes are TRBV5-1 and TRBJ2-1; 7 bases align to TRBD2. The CDR3 totals 16 residues. The ends lost 5 bases at V and 0 bases at J; junction bases unmatched: 8. Germline assignment: CDR1 SGHRS and CDR2 YFSETQ. DNA for the CDR3: TGCGCCAGCAGACAGATAGCGGGCTCCTCCTACAATGAGCAGTTCTTC. Its translation: CASRQIAGSSYNEQFF.

The chain joins TRBV7-6 to TRBJ1-1, with D unclear. This CDR3 is 15 amino acids long. With 3 bases removed from V and 1 base from J, the gap between germline ends came to 12 bases. The germline CDR1 and CDR2 sequences are SGHVS and FNYEAQ. The CDR3: CASSLVGLQNTEAFF. The CDR3 bases are TGTGCCAGCAGCTTGGTAGGGTTGCAGAACACTGAAGCTTTCTTT.

This chain connects TRBV5-1 to TRBJ2-7; 9 nucleotides match TRBD2. The V gene end was trimmed by 2 bases and the J gene end by 1 base; junction bases not matched to a gene: 10. Germline assignment: CDR1 SGHRS and CDR2 YFSETQ. The CDR3 contains 17 residues. The CDR3 DNA sequence: TGCGCCAGCAGCTTATCCAGCGGGAGGAGTGGTTCCTACGAGCAGTACTTC. It translates to CASSLSSGRSGSYEQYF.

The chain recombines TRBV5-6 with TRBJ2-1; D is possibly TRBD1 or TRBD2 (5 bases each). Germline values: CDR1 SGHDT, CDR2 YYEEEE. This CDR3 spans 14 amino acids. V lost 0 bases and J lost 4, with 8 bases in between. The CDR3 region has the DNA TGTGCCAGCAGCTTGGCCGGGGCGTACAATGAGCAGTTCTTC. Its protein product is CASSLAGAYNEQFF.

The V and J genes are TRBV7-8 and TRBJ2-7, with 8 positions matching TRBD1. Per germline, CDR1 SGHVS and CDR2 FQNEAQ. CDR3 size: 15 residues. V shed 4 bases, J shed 0 bases, and the junction held 5 bases outside the gene matches. This CDR3 reads CASSSTGVLSYEQYF. Here the CDR3 DNA reads TGTGCCAGCAGCTCGACAGGGGTGCTCTCCTACGAGCAGTACTTC.

The CDR3 nucleotides read TGTGCCAGCAGTTTGACGAGATCCCAGTACTTC. Its protein is CASSLTRSQYF. The chain carries TRBV28 and TRBJ2-5; D not certain. Germline CDR1 is MDHEN and CDR2 is SYDVKM. V was shortened by 3 bases and J by 9 bases, with 8 bases between the two germline ends. The CDR3 covers 11 residues.

The chain has TRBV18 and TRBJ1-3, with TRBD1 as a possible D gene (5 bases). CDR3 length equals 17 residues. Trimming pared 0 bases from V and 2 bases from J, leaving 14 bases between. Germline-derived CDR1 and CDR2 are KGHSH and LQKENI. This CDR3 is CASSPPMGRRAGNTIYF. The CDR3 nucleotides read TGTGCCAGCTCACCACCGATGGGGCGCCGAGCTGGAAACACCATATATTTT.

The gene calls are TRBV5-1 and TRBJ1-1; maybe TRBD1 (6 bases). V was trimmed by 3 bases and J by 5 bases, leaving 14 bases between them. The CDR3 sequence is 14 residues long. Germline loops: CDR1 SGHRS, CDR2 YFSETQ. DNA for the CDR3: TGCGCCAGCAGCTCCACAGGGAGTGGGACTGAAGCTTTCTTT. Its translation is CASSSTGSGTEAFF. Full variable domain (rest looked up from reference TRBV5-1 and TRBJ1-1): KAGVTQTPRYLIKTRGQQVTLSCSPISGHRSVSWYQQTPGQGLQFLFEYFSETQRNKGNFPGRFSGRQFSNSRSEMNVSTLELGDSALYLCASSSTGSGTEAFFGQGTRLTVV.

The V call is TRBV6-5, the J call TRBJ2-1; 12 bases match TRBD2. The germline V gene encodes CDR1 MNHEY and CDR2 SVGAGI. Trimming at V came to 10 bases and at J to 9 bases, leaving 7 bases not matched to a gene. The CDR3 contains 13 residues. For the CDR3, the DNA is TGTGCCACCCGGACTAGCGGGACCTTTGAGCAGTTCTTC. Its translation: CATRTSGTFEQFF.

The chain is built from TRBV5-4 and TRBJ2-5; 12 positions match TRBD2. The CDR3 loop spans 16 amino acids. V lost 0 bases to trimming and J lost 2 bases; unmatched junction nucleotides: 2. Germline CDR1 SGHNT, CDR2 YYREEE (reference sequence). The CDR3 nucleotides are TGTGCCAGCAGCTTGGCTAGCGGGGGGGGACAAGAGACCCAGTACTTC. Its translation is CASSLASGGGQETQYF.

J is TRBJ1-6 and V is TRBV27; TRBD1 agrees at 7 bases. CDR1 and CDR2 (germline): MNHEY, SMNVEV (reference sequence). CDR3 length: 16 amino acids. V shed 5 bases and J 3 bases; nucleotides not matched to a gene: 7. The CDR3, as DNA: TGTGCCAGCAGTAGACCGGGACAGCACTATAATTCACCCCTCCACTTT. This sequence encodes CASSRPGQHYNSPLHF.

The chain recombines TRBV19 with TRBJ2-5; the D gene is possibly TRBD1 (5 bases). The CDR3 totals 15 residues. Germline CDR1 and CDR2: LNHDA and SQIVND (reference sequence). Trimming stripped 0 bases from V and 5 bases from J, with 13 bases between. The CDR3 region has the DNA TGTGCCAGTAGTATAGAAGGGGAAGGCTGGGAGACCCAGTACTTC. Translating gives CASSIEGEGWETQYF.

To note about this clone: At the DNA level, this CDR3 is encoded by other sequences in the same sample as well. The chain couples TRBV2 to TRBJ1-3; D is unclear. V was shortened by 1 base and J by 4 bases, with 5 bases between the two germline ends. This CDR3 contains 13 residues. Germline CDR1 SNHLY, CDR2 FYNNEI. The CDR3 reads CASSEVGGNTIYF. In DNA form, the CDR3 reads TGTGCCAGCAGTGAAGTCGGGGGAAACACCATATATTTT.

As regards this clone: Other nucleotide sequences in the sample specify the same CDR3. The chain is built from TRBV18 and TRBJ1-4; no firm D call. The V gene lost 1 base and the J gene lost 1 base, with 4 bases spanning the gap. The CDR3 is 14 residues long. Germline values: CDR1 KGHSH, CDR2 LQKENI. For the CDR3, the DNA is TGTGCCAGCTCACCACGCCAAACTAATGAAAAACTGTTTTTT. Its protein product is CASSPRQTNEKLFF. The full variable domain, its missing parts supplied by reference TRBV18 and TRBJ1-4, is NAGVMQNPRHLVRRRGQEARLRCSPMKGHSHVYWYRQLPEEGLKFMVYLQKENIIDESGMPKERFSAEFPKEGPSILRIQQVVRGDSAAYFCASSPRQTNEKLFFGSGTQLSVL.

In the case of this clone: Other nucleotide sequences from this sample produce the same CDR3. The chain has TRBV6-5 and TRBJ2-7; possibly TRBD1 for D (6 bases). CDR1 MNHEY and CDR2 SVGAGI come from the germline V gene. CDR3 length: 13 residues. V was clipped by 6 bases and J by 4 bases, with 13 bases between them. CDR3 protein: CASSRQANYEQYF. In nucleotides, the CDR3 is TGTGCCAGCAGCCGACAGGCGAATTACGAGCAGTACTTC.

The chain couples TRBV6-1 to TRBJ1-5, with 7 bases lining up with TRBD1. Germline V gene sequence: CDR1 MNHNS, CDR2 SASEGT. V was clipped by 4 bases and J by 7 bases; unmatched bases: 4. The CDR3 has 13 residues. The CDR3 spells CASSAGGWQPQHF. DNA of the CDR3: TGTGCCAGCAGTGCAGGGGGTTGGCAGCCCCAGCATTTT.

The chain joins TRBV5-4 to TRBJ2-5, with 11 bases identical to TRBD2. The germline gives CDR1 SGHNT, CDR2 YYREEE (reference sequence). The CDR3 consists of 18 residues. V was clipped by 4 bases and J by 4 bases; unmatched bases: 15. CDR3 DNA: TGTGCCAGCAGCCTCCGTTTGGTAGCGGGAGGGCCTGTAGAGACCCAGTACTTC. Its protein is CASSLRLVAGGPVETQYF.

This chain uses TRBV5-1 with TRBJ2-2, with unresolved D. The germline gives CDR1 SGHRS, CDR2 YFSETQ. V was trimmed by 2 bases and J by 6 bases, leaving 5 bases between them. The CDR3 contains 12 residues. The CDR3 spells CASSFPAGELFF. Here the CDR3 DNA reads TGCGCCAGCAGCTTCCCGGCCGGGGAGCTGTTTTTT.

V is TRBV21-1 and J is TRBJ2-2; whether TRBD1, the table's D call, matches the DNA was not checked. TRBV21-1 is described as a pseudogene. This CDR3 is 16 amino acids long. The CDR3 DNA follows: TGTGCCAGCAGCAAATGGGACAGGAAGAACACCGGGGAGCTGTTTTTT. Protein: CASSKWDRKNTGELFF.

To note about this clone: Other DNA sequences in the sample encode the same CDR3. This chain connects TRBV5-1 to TRBJ1-3; unclear D gene. The CDR3 sequence is 13 residues long. With 0 bases removed from V and 2 bases from J, the gap between germline ends came to 3 bases. The germline gives CDR1 SGHRS, CDR2 YFSETQ. The CDR3 sequence: CASSLGPGNTIYF. The DNA for the CDR3 is TGCGCCAGCAGCTTGGGGCCTGGAAACACCATATATTTT.

The V call is TRBV4-1, the J call TRBJ2-5, with D possibly being TRBD2 (5 bases). The germline V gene has CDR1 MGHRA and CDR2 YSYEKL. The CDR3 spans 16 residues. Between the trimmed V and J ends, which lost 0 bases and 5 bases, there was a span of 16 bases. CDR3 nucleotides: TGCGCCAGCAGCCAAGAGGACTCCCAGGCCCCCGAGACCCAGTACTTC. Translated, it gives CASSQEDSQAPETQYF.

Turning to this clone: The sample has other DNA sequences that encode this CDR3 too. The rearrangement joins TRBV18 to TRBJ1-2, with no clear D. V lost 2 bases and J lost 5, with 6 bases in between. The CDR3 has 12 amino acids. CDR1 is KGHSH and CDR2 is LQKENI in the germline V gene. CDR3 sequence reads: CASSPGEYGYTF. CDR3 DNA sequence: TGTGCCAGCTCACCAGGAGAGTATGGCTACACCTTC.

A remark on this clone: The same CDR3 can be traced to other DNA sequences in this sample. V gene TRBV4-1 combines with J gene TRBJ2-5; TRBD1 might be the D (6 bases). With 4 bases removed from V and 1 base from J, the gap between germline ends came to 7 bases. The germline CDR1 and CDR2 sequences are MGHRA and YSYEKL. The CDR3 sequence is 13 residues long. The CDR3 DNA follows: TGCGCCAGCAGCCGGACAGTCCAAGAGACCCAGTACTTC. This sequence encodes CASSRTVQETQYF.

The chain has TRBV7-8 and TRBJ1-6; D possibly corresponds to TRBD1 (5 bases). V lost 5 bases, J lost 4 bases, and 9 bases lay in between. Per the germline V gene, CDR1 is SGHVS and CDR2 is FQNEAQ. This CDR3 is built from 14 residues. The CDR3 bases are TGTGCCAGCAGCGCTGACAGTTATAATTCACCCCTCCACTTT. This gives the protein CASSADSYNSPLHF. Full variable domain (missing parts from reference TRBV7-8 and TRBJ1-6): GAGVSQSPRYKVAKRGQDVALRCDPISGHVSLFWYQQALGQGPEFLTYFQNEAQLDKSGLPSDRFFAERPEGSVSTLKIQRTQQEDSAVYLCASSADSYNSPLHFGNGTRLTVT.

The gene calls are TRBV4-1 and TRBJ2-5; 7 bases line up with TRBD2. CDR1 MGHRA and CDR2 YSYEKL come from the germline V gene. The trim removed 4 bases at V and 5 bases at J, leaving 10 bases unmatched. This CDR3 comprises 15 residues. The CDR3 here is CASSRSNFGGETQYF. In DNA, the CDR3 is TGCGCCAGCAGCCGAAGTAACTTCGGGGGGGAGACCCAGTACTTC.